This T cell receptor beta chain came from a study of T cell responses to AZD1222 COVID-19 vaccine. In germline, CDR1 is LGHNA, CDR2 YNFKEQ. Losses at the gene ends were 4 bases for V and 6 bases for J; bases not matched to a gene: 12. This CDR3 has 16 amino acids. Study-level findings and limits: Distributed over spike, vaccine-associated CD4 TCRs predominated at 160-218 and 743-854. Without day 14 samples, only post-peak T cell repertoires were studied. Reports say nearly half of spike-specific TCRs go after unmutated variant regions. Donors, mostly white British, included more females; clonal diversity was possibly underestimated.

Sequencing was performed with immunoSEQ multiplex PCR; in TCRdb, only in-frame clones are kept and a portion is missing. The sample contains more than 150,000 clones, about 91% of which appear only once. For this clone: Its antigen is unidentified.

This sample comprised peripheral blood, obtained on day 0 of AZD1222 vaccination. This TCR was recovered from an adult in good health. The chain has TRBV4-2 and TRBJ2-3, with 8 bases fitting TRBD1. CDR3 bases: TGTGCCAGCAGCCCGGAGGCAGGGGGCTTTTCGGATACGCAGTATTTT. Translation gives CASSPEAGGFSDTQYF.